These 26 T cell receptor beta chains share one sample of origin, sequenced in a study of cytomegalovirus exposure and HLA in healthy donors. This PCR relied on a set of 60 Vbeta primers and 13 Jbeta primers. Assay used: immunoSEQ multiplex PCR; TCRdb lists only in-frame clones, some missing. The table lists 55,000 to 70,000 clones. The sample comprised PBMCs. The source is a female donor in good health and CMV-seropositive.

The rearrangement uses TRBV4-1 and TRBJ1-1, with D maybe TRBD1 (6 bases). V was cut by 7 bases and J by 0 bases, with 18 bases left in between. Germline CDR1 is MGHRA and CDR2 is YSYEKL. The CDR3 contains 16 residues. The CDR3 here is CASNTRGGRMNTEAFF. The CDR3 DNA reads as TGCGCCAGCAACACGAGGGGGGGACGAATGAACACTGAAGCTTTCTTT.

The gene calls are TRBV9 and TRBJ2-3; 9 bases fit TRBD2. CDR3 length: 15 amino acids. Trimming cost V 3 bases and J 6 bases; bases outside gene matches: 8. In germline, CDR1 is SGDLS, CDR2 YYNGEE. The DNA for the CDR3 is TGTGCCAGCAGCGCAAGCGGGGGGCGCGTTGATACGCAGTATTTT. As protein: CASSASGGRVDTQYF.

The chain recombines TRBV6-1 with TRBJ2-5, with TRBD2 matching 7 bases. Trimming at V came to 7 bases and at J to 0 bases, leaving 2 bases not matched to a gene. CDR1 MNHNS and CDR2 SASEGT come from the germline V gene. This CDR3 spans 13 amino acids. CDR3 in amino acids: CASMGGYQETQYF. In nucleotides, the CDR3 is TGTGCCAGCATGGGGGGGTACCAAGAGACCCAGTACTTC.

V gene TRBV5-1 combines with J gene TRBJ1-5, with TRBD1 as a possible D gene (6 bases). CDR3 length: 14 residues. Trimming took 0 bases from V and 4 from J, leaving 8 bases between them. CDR1 SGHRS and CDR2 YFSETQ come from the germline V gene. The CDR3 loop reads CASSLGQANQPQHF. CDR3 coding DNA: TGCGCCAGCAGCTTGGGACAGGCTAATCAGCCCCAGCATTTT. Drawing the rest from reference TRBV5-1 and TRBJ1-5, the complete variable domain is KAGVTQTPRYLIKTRGQQVTLSCSPISGHRSVSWYQQTPGQGLQFLFEYFSETQRNKGNFPGRFSGRQFSNSRSEMNVSTLELGDSALYLCASSLGQANQPQHFGDGTRLSIL.

J is TRBJ1-1 and V is TRBV6-6, with D unclear. CDR3 length: 15 amino acids. Trimming cost V 5 bases and J 0 bases, with 13 bases left between them. Germline assignment: CDR1 MNHNY and CDR2 SVGAGI (reference sequence). The CDR3 coding sequence is TGTGCCAGCAGTCTCCAGTCATACATGAACACTGAAGCTTTCTTT. Amino acids: CASSLQSYMNTEAFF.

The chain links TRBV4-3 to TRBJ2-7; tentatively, D is TRBD2 (5 bases). CDR3 size: 14 residues. From germline, CDR1 is LGHNA and CDR2 YSLEER. V shed 4 bases and J shed 1 base, with 11 bases lying between them. The CDR3 bases are TGCGCCAGCAGCCCGAACCCGGGGTCCTACGAGCAGTACTTC. Protein product: CASSPNPGSYEQYF.

The CDR3 protein is CAWTGSTDTQYF. The CDR3, as DNA: TGTGCCTGGACGGGGAGCACAGATACGCAGTATTTT. V and J are TRBV30 and TRBJ2-3, with D perhaps matching TRBD2 (5 bases). Germline CDR1 GTSNPN, CDR2 SVGIG (reference sequence). V lost 4 bases and J 0 bases, leaving 5 bases between the germline ends. This CDR3 contains 12 residues.

About this clone itself: A read error may produce the germline difference seen at one junction end. The gene calls are TRBV6-1 and TRBJ1-5, with D perhaps matching TRBD1 (6 bases). Germline V gene sequence: CDR1 MNHNS, CDR2 SASEGT. This CDR3 comprises 14 residues. The CDR3 region is CASIDTGSSQPQHF. In DNA form, the CDR3 reads TGTGCCAGCATTGATACAGGGAGCAGTCAGCCCCAGCATTTT.

The chain employs TRBV19 and TRBJ1-3; TRBD1 is a possible D gene (6 bases). The V end lost 4 bases, the J end lost 2 bases, and 12 bases lay between the germline ends. This CDR3 comprises 15 residues. Germline CDR1 is LNHDA and CDR2 is SQIVND (reference sequence). CDR3 sequence reads: CASSTTGTTGNTIYF. In nucleotides, the CDR3 is TGTGCCAGTAGTACGACCGGGACAACTGGAAACACCATATATTTT.

The rearrangement joins TRBV7-9 to TRBJ1-2; 8 bases agree with TRBD1. Germline CDR1 and CDR2: SEHNR and FQNEAQ (reference sequence). With V trimmed by 5 bases and J by 6 bases, 8 bases remained unmatched. The CDR3 loop spans 14 amino acids. The DNA of the CDR3 is TGTGCCAGCAGCGACATGGGACAGGAGAATGGCTACACCTTC. It yields the protein CASSDMGQENGYTF.

J is TRBJ2-7 and V is TRBV20-1; D unclear. This CDR3 has 10 residues. Per the germline V gene, CDR1 is DFQATT and CDR2 is SNEGSKA (reference sequence). Trimming removed 5 bases at V and 9 bases at J, with 11 bases between. The DNA for the CDR3 is TGCAGTGCTCATTTAAACGGGCAGTACTTC. It yields the protein CSAHLNGQYF.

The CDR3 DNA follows: TGTGCCAGCAGTGGAGAAGGTTTCAGCGGGCTTTCCTACGAGCAGTACTTC. Its translation is CASSGEGFSGLSYEQYF. The chain recombines TRBV6-1 with TRBJ2-7, with a possible D match to TRBD2 (6 bases). This CDR3 comprises 17 residues. The V gene lost 4 bases and the J gene lost 1 base, with 20 bases spanning the gap. Germline CDR1 and CDR2: MNHNS and SASEGT.

The rearrangement joins TRBV29-1 to TRBJ2-1; 7 bases map to TRBD1. Germline CDR1 reads SQVTM; CDR2 reads ANQGSEA. J gave up 5 bases and V 4 bases, and 8 bases lay outside the gene matches. The CDR3 runs to 14 residues. CDR3 DNA: TGCAGCGTTGGAAGGGACAGAGATGACAATGAGCAGTTCTTC. This sequence encodes CSVGRDRDDNEQFF.

This rearrangement joins TRBV7-2 to TRBJ2-7; 9 positions agree with TRBD1. The germline gives CDR1 SGHTA, CDR2 FQGNSA. Trimming took 2 bases from V and 1 from J; bases not matched to a gene: 6. CDR3 length equals 16 residues. CDR3: CASSLIWDRVSYEQYF. The CDR3 coding sequence is TGTGCCAGCAGCTTAATCTGGGACAGGGTGTCCTACGAGCAGTACTTC.

The chain employs TRBV9 and TRBJ2-7, with TRBD2 matching 7 bases. After removal of 8 bases from V and 5 bases from J, the junction contained 16 bases not matched to a gene. This CDR3 is 15 amino acids long. Germline V CDR1 and CDR2: SGDLS, YYNGEE. In DNA, the CDR3 is TGTGCCAGTTCCCCGGGGCTAGCGGTGGTGGACGAGCAGTACTTC. Protein: CASSPGLAVVDEQYF.

This chain joins TRBV30 and TRBJ1-1, with D tentatively TRBD1 (5 bases). Germline V lookup: CDR1 GTSNPN, CDR2 SVGIG (reference sequence). Trimming cost V 0 bases and J 1 base, with 12 bases left between them. CDR3 length: 15 residues. The CDR3 DNA reads TGTGCCTGGAGTGTGGGGCAGACGACGAACACTGAAGCTTTCTTT. Translating gives CAWSVGQTTNTEAFF.

The J gene is TRBJ2-5, the V gene TRBV6-1, with a possible D match to TRBD1 (6 bases). Germline V gene sequence: CDR1 MNHNS, CDR2 SASEGT. The CDR3 length is 15 residues. Trimming left V 5 bases short and J 1 base short, with 14 bases between. CDR3 DNA: TGTGCCAGCAGTCGACAGGCTACAATCCAAGAGACCCAGTACTTC. Protein product: CASSRQATIQETQYF.

The V call is TRBV4-3, the J call TRBJ2-3, with 8 bases lining up with TRBD2. The CDR3 totals 15 residues. Germline V CDR1 and CDR2: LGHNA, YSLEER. J lost 4 bases, V lost 4 bases, and 7 bases had no gene match. CDR3 DNA sequence: TGCGCCAGCAGCCCGAGCGGGAGTCCCGCAGATACGCAGTATTTT. Encoded protein: CASSPSGSPADTQYF.

The genes are TRBV6-5 and TRBJ1-1; D ambiguous. The CDR3 spans 13 residues. CDR1 is MNHEY, CDR2 SVGAGI, per germline. V lost 4 bases, J lost 6 bases, and 12 bases lay in between. The CDR3 sequence: CASSSPVSSEAFF. In DNA, the CDR3 is TGTGCCAGCAGTTCTCCAGTTTCATCTGAAGCTTTCTTT.

The chain joins TRBV10-3 to TRBJ2-5; the match to TRBD2 covers 7 bases. Germline CDR1 ENHRY, CDR2 SYGVKD. The length of the CDR3 is 15 residues. The J segment lost 2 bases and the V segment lost 2 bases, leaving 5 bases of the junction unmatched. The CDR3 is CAISEPTSLQETQYF. In DNA, the CDR3 is TGTGCCATCAGTGAGCCGACTAGCTTACAAGAGACCCAGTACTTC.

The chain uses TRBV7-2 and TRBJ1-5, with 7 bases identical to TRBD1. The germline V gene encodes CDR1 SGHTA and CDR2 FQGNSA. V trimming: 5 bases; J trimming: 2 bases; junction bases outside the gene matches: 9. The CDR3 runs 16 residues. The CDR3 bases are TGTGCCAGCAGCCCAGTTGGCAGGGGGGGCAATCAGCCCCAGCATTTT. Translating gives CASSPVGRGGNQPQHF.

The chain carries TRBV27 and TRBJ1-4; possible D gene TRBD1, 6 bases. The CDR3 sequence is 12 residues long. CDR1 and CDR2 from the germline V gene are MNHEY and SMNVEV (reference sequence). With 4 bases removed from V and 14 bases from J, the gap between germline ends came to 14 bases. The CDR3 protein is CASSSQGFGLFF. The CDR3, as DNA: TGTGCCAGCAGTTCACAGGGTTTCGGGCTGTTTTTT.

This chain uses TRBV11-2 with TRBJ1-5; possibly TRBD1 for D (6 bases). This CDR3 spans 14 amino acids. Looked up from germline, CDR1 is SGHAT and CDR2 is FQNNGV. The germline V and J ends were trimmed by 5 bases and 4 bases, with 12 bases remaining between them. The CDR3 DNA is TGTGCCAGCAGCGCACAAGACAGGAATCAGCCCCAGCATTTT. Encoded protein: CASSAQDRNQPQHF.

This rearrangement joins TRBV11-2 to TRBJ2-7; D is perhaps TRBD1 (5 bases). Germline-derived CDR1 and CDR2 are SGHAT and FQNNGV. The CDR3 consists of 15 residues. Trimming took off 0 bases at V and 3 bases at J, with 12 bases between the two ends. Written as DNA, the CDR3 is TGTGCCAGCAGCTTAGAAGGGGATACCTACTACGAGCAGTACTTC. As protein: CASSLEGDTYYEQYF.

The chain joins TRBV30 to TRBJ2-7; 12 positions match TRBD1. Germline V gives CDR1 GTSNPN, CDR2 SVGIG (reference sequence). CDR3 length: 15 amino acids. V gave up 6 bases and J gave up 7 bases; unmatched junction bases: 13. This CDR3 is CACLHGGQGASEQYF. The CDR3 DNA follows: TGTGCCTGCCTTCACGGGGGACAGGGGGCCAGTGAGCAGTACTTC.

CDR3 coding DNA: TGTGCCTGGAGTGAACAGGGGTGGACTGAAGCTTTCTTT. It encodes CAWSEQGWTEAFF. The gene calls are TRBV30 and TRBJ1-1; the match to TRBD1 covers 7 bases. V shed 1 base, J shed 5 bases, and the junction held 4 bases outside the gene matches. The CDR3 loop spans 13 amino acids. The germline CDR1 and CDR2 sequences are GTSNPN and SVGIG (reference sequence).